This T cell receptor (beta chain) was sequenced for a study of blood T cell repertoires in COVID-19. Sequencing used immunoSEQ multiplex PCR; TCRdb keeps in-frame clones, though not all of them. The sample holds about 380,000 clones, approximately 90% seen once. This clone was recorded a few times. Germline V gene sequence: CDR1 SEHNR, CDR2 FQNEAQ (reference sequence). The V end lost 4 bases, the J end lost 8 bases, and 11 bases lay between the germline ends. The CDR3 extends over 12 amino acids. This chain joins TRBV7-9 and TRBJ1-2, with D unresolved. Sequences were obtained from PBMCs or T cells enriched from blood (not recorded which). This receptor was obtained from a woman between 18 and 30 years old who had recovered from COVID-19. CDR3 sequence: CASSYHVRGYTF. For the CDR3, the DNA is TGTGCCAGCAGCTACCATGTGAGGGGCTACACCTTC.